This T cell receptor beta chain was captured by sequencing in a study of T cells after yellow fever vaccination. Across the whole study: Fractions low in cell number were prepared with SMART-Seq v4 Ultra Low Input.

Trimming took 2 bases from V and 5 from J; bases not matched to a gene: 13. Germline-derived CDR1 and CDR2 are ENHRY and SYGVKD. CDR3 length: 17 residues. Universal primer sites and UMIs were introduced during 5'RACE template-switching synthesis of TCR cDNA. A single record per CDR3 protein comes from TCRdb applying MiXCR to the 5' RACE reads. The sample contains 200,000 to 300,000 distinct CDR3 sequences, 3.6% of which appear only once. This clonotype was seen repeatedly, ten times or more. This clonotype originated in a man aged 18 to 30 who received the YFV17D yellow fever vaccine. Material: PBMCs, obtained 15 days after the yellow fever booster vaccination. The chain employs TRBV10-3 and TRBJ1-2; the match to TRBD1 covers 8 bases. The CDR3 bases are TGTGCCATCAGTGAGCCCCGGACAGGGAACCCTTGGTATGGCTACACCTTC. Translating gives CAISEPRTGNPWYGYTF.